This T cell receptor beta chain was identified in a study of blood T cell repertoires in COVID-19. Study summary: Samples came from the United States, Italy and Spain, spanning acute and convalescent COVID-19. T cells, B-cell-depleted T cells, or PBMCs supplied cDNA or gDNA.

In the original workflow: Estimation of nucleated cell counts relied on the amplification of reference gene primers. The data were produced by immunoSEQ multiplex PCR, yet TCRdb's version contains in-frame clones alone and is incomplete. D and trimming come from the DNA, and the V and J calls and clone size come from that table. The sample comprises 250,000 or so clones, about nine tenths of which are singletons, and around 3% rests with the top ten. Sequencing was carried out using peripheral blood. The clonotype comes from a woman in her twenties or thirties with active or convalescent COVID-19.

CDR3 protein: CSVQGVNEQFF. For the CDR3, the DNA is TGCAGCGTCCAGGGGGTCAATGAGCAGTTCTTC. This sequence joins TRBV29-1 and TRBJ2-1, with TRBD1 matching 7 bases. The germline gives CDR1 SQVTM, CDR2 ANQGSEA. V lost 6 bases and J lost 6; bases outside the gene matches: 2. This CDR3 is built from 11 residues.